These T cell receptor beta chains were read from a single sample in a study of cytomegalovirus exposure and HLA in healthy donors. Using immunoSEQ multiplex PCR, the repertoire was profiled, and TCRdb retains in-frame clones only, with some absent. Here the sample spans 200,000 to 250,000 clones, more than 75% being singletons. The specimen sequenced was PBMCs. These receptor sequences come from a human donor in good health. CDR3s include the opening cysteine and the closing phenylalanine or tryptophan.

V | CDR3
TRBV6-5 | CASTEDTSSGNTIYF
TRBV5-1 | CASSLGDSGTEAFF
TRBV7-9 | CASSPSGTGIYGYTF
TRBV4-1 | CASSPPGTISSYEQYF
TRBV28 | CASSLDIQPQHF
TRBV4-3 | CASSQDLTSGTYNEQFF
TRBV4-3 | CASSQVGGTDTQYF
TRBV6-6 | CASNNGYEQYF
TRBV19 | CASSQRHEQFF
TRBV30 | CAWSGGLSTDTQYF
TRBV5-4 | CASSLGLSTDTQYF
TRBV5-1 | CASLGQGNTEAFF
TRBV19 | CASTPDGRDYEQYF
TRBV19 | CASSLIVAGADTQYF
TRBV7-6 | CASSLAGGTANSGANVLTF
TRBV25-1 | CASSDARGQGHYGYTF
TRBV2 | CASTAVGQQSDTQYF
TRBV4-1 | CASSQGETSTDTQYF
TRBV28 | CASSPGTVETQYF
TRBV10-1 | CASGGSTGELFF
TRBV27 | CASGLSTDTQYF
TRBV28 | CAGGTAPYEQYF
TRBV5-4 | CASSFRSSGSSDTQYF
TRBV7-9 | CASTPLATGELFF
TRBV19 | CASSRDRDYEQYF
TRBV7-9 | CASRLASGRTRETQYF
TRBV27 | CASSLAGEAFTDTQYF